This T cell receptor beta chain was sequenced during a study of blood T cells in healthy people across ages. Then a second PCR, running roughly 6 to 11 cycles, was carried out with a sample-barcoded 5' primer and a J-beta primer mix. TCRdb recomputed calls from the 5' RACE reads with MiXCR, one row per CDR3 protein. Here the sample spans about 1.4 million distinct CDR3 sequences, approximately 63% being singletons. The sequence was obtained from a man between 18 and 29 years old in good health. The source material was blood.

In DNA form, the CDR3 reads TGTGCCAGCAGCCAAGCCCGACAGGGTAGTGGCTACACCTTC. Protein: CASSQARQGSGYTF. The chain combines TRBV11-2 with TRBJ1-2, with 7 bases aligning to TRBD1. The ends lost 5 bases at V and 7 bases at J; junction bases unmatched: 10. Germline V gene data show CDR1 as SGHAT and CDR2 as FQNNGV. The CDR3 length is 14 residues.